The TCR beta chain described here comes from a study of T cell responses to AZD1222 COVID-19 vaccine. Findings of the study overall: Within unmutated variant regions lay the reported targets of nearly half of spike-specific TCRs. The donors showed a predominance of white British ancestry and of females, with possible underestimation of clonal diversity. Repertoire samples came only from after the peak T cell response.

CDR3 length: 15 amino acids. Germline values: CDR1 SQVTM, CDR2 ANQGSEA. V lost 3 bases to trimming and J lost 0 bases; unmatched junction nucleotides: 7. TCRdb keeps only in-frame clones here, not all; method: immunoSEQ multiplex PCR. Here the sample spans about 150,000 clones, around 87% being singletons. About this clone: Its target is not known.

The chain links TRBV29-1 to TRBJ1-2; 7 bases align to TRBD1. The receptor was isolated from an adult who received the AZD1222 COVID-19 vaccine. Here the sequenced sample was peripheral blood, taken 28 days after the second AZD1222 dose. The CDR3 nucleotides are TGCAGCGTTGACGACAGGGTGATGGCTAACTATGGCTACACCTTC. It translates to CSVDDRVMANYGYTF.